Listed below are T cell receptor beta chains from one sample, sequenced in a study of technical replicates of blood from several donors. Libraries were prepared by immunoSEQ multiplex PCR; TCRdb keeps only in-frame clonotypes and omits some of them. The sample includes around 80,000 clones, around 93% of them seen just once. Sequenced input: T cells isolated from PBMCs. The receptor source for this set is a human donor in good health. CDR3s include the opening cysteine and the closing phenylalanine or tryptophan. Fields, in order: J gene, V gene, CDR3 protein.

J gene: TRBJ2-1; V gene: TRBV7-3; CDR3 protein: CASSLSASDEQFF
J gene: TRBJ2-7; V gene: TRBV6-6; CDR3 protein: CASSQSPGPYYEQYF
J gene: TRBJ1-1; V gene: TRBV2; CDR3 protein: CASRIQLVSTEAFF
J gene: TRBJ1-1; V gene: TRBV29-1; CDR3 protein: CSVGGQGGALNTEAFF
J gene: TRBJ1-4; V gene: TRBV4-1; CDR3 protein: CASSQARVENEKLFF
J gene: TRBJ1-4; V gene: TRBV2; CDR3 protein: CASSERTGDEKLFF
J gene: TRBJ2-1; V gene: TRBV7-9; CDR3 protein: CASSWETGGGNEQFF
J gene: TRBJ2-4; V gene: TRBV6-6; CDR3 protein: CASSYLGRGRNIQYF
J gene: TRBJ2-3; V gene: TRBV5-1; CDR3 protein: CASSYAQNTDTQYF
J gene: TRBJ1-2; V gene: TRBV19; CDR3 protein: CASRTGGGYGYTF
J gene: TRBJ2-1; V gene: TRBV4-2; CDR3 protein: CASSPRLAGGQFF
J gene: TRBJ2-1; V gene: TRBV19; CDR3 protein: CASAHRAPLNNEQFF
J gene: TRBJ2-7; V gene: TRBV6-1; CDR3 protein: CASSEGRGGYEQYF
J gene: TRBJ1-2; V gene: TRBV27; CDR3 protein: CASSLSLPGQGALNGYTF
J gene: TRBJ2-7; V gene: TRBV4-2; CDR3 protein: CASSQERGGSYSYEQYF
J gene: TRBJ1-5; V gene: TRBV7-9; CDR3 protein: CASSLGGIQPQHF
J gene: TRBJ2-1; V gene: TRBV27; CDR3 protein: CASSLSNEGAPFSYNEQFF
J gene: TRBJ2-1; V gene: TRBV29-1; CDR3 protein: CSAPTRDRDIGNEQFF
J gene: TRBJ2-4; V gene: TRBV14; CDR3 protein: CASSQKGAGGRKNIQYF
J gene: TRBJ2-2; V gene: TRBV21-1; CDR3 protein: CASSEWAGLPVPGELFF
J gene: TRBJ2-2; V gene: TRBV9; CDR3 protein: CASSVSAGELFF
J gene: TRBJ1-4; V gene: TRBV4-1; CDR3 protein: CASSQDIRLANEKLFF
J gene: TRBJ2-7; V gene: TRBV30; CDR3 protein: CAWSGRWGLAGGPHEQYF
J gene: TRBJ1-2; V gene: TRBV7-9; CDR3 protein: CASSLAVRQSYGYTF
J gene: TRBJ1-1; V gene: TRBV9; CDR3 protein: CASSVASVENTEAFF
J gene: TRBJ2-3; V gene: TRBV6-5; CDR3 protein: CASRDLAGGPDTQYF
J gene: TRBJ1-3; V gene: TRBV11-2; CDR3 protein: CASSFKDRSSGNTIYF
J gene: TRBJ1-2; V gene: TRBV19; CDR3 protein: CASRGGTELYGYTF
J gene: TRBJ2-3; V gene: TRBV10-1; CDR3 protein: CASSEGGGVGTQYF
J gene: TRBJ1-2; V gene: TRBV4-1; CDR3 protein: CASSQDLWQGYGYTF
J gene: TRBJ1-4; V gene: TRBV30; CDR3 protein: CAWSRLGTVDEKLFF
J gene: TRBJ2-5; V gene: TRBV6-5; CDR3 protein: CASRKRARQQGTQYF
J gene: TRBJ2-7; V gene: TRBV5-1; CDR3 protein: CASSNGPAAEQYF
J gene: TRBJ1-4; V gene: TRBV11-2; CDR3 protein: CASSLGQTTGGEKLFF
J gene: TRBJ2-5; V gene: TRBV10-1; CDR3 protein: CASSEVAGKETQYF
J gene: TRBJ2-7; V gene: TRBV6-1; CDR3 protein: CASSEGGGLAYEQYF
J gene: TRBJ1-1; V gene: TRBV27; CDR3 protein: CASVSGGGVNTEAFF
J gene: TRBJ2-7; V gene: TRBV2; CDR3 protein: CASSAQGSYEQYF
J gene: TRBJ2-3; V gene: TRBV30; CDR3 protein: CAWTFLDTQYF
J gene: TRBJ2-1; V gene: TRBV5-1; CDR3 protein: CASSRTTGDPRDEQFF
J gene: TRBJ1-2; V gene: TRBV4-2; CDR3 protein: CASSLDRTPTNYGYTF
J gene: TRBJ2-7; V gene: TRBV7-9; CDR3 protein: CASSLVAGSYEQYF
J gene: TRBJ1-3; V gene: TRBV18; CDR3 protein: CASSPNDRSSGNTIYF
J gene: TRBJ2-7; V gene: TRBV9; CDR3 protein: CASSVGPGGSSYEQYF
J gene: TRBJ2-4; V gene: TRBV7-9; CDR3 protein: CASSFPTESKNIQYF
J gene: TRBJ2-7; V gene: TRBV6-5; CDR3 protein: CASSHPPPGMAEQYF
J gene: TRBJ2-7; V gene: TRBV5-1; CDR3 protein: CASTQWQGPYEQYF
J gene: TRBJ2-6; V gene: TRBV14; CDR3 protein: CASSSDRAGANVLTF
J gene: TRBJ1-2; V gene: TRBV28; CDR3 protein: CASRVEMGGHGYTF
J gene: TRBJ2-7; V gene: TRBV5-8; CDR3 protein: CASSLSGTSGSEQYF
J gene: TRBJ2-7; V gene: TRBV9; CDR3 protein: CASSASGRTYEQYF
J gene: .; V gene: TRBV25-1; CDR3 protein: CASSDTGASYEQYF
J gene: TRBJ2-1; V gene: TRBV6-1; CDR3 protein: CASSDDPVSSYNEQFF
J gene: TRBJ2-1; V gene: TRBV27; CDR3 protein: CASSLGQGGEQFF
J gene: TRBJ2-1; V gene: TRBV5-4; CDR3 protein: CASSQRLAGSVF
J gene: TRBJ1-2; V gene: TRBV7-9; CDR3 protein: CASSSRGAWRGYTF
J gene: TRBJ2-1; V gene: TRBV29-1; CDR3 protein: CSVSGREQFF